This T cell receptor (beta chain) originates from a study of shared clonotypes between healthy human individuals. Study conclusions and caveats: Enrolling few donors narrowed the genetic and exposure-history diversity that was represented.

From germline, CDR1 is MNHEY and CDR2 SVGAGI. The CDR3 extends over 15 amino acids. V lost 6 bases to trimming and J lost 1 base, with 14 bases between them. Over several immunoSEQ plates, each subset's genomic DNA was distributed in even portions. Only in-frame clones appear in the TCRdb table, and some are missing; sequencing was by immunoSEQ multiplex PCR. Here the sample spans 85,000 to 100,000 clones, almost 70% being singletons. In this sample, this clone turned up a few times. Its antigen remains unknown. Sequences were obtained from memory CD8+ T cells sorted from blood. Subset of the sample: CD45RO+ cells pooled with CCR7-negative TemRA cells. The TCR sequence derives from a man younger than 40 in good health. The J gene is TRBJ2-3, the V gene TRBV6-5; D may be TRBD2 (5 bases). The CDR3 DNA reads TGTGCCAGCAGCTCGGGATTCGGGGGCACAGATACGCAGTATTTT. This codes for CASSSGFGGTDTQYF.